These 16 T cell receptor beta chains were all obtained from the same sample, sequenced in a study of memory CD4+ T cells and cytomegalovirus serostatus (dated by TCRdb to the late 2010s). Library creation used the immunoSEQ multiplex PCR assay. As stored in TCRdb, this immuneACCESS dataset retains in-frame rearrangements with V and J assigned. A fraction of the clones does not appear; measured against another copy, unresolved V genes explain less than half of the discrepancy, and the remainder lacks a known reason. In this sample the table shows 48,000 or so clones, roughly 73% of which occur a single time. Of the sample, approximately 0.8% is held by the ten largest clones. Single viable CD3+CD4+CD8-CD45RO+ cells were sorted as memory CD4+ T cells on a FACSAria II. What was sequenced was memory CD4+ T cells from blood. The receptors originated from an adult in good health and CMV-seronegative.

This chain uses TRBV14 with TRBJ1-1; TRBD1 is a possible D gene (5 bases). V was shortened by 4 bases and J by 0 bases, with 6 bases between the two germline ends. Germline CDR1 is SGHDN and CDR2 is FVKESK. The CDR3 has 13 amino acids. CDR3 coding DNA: TGTGCCAGCAGCCGACAGCTGAACACTGAAGCTTTCTTT. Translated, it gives CASSRQLNTEAFF.

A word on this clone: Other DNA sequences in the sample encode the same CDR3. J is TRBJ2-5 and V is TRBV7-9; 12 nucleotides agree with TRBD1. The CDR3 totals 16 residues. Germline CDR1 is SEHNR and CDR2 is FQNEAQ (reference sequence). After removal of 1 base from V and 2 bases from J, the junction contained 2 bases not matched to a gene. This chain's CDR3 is CASSLGDRGLQETQYF. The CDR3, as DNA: TGTGCCAGCAGCTTAGGGGACAGGGGGCTTCAAGAGACCCAGTACTTC.

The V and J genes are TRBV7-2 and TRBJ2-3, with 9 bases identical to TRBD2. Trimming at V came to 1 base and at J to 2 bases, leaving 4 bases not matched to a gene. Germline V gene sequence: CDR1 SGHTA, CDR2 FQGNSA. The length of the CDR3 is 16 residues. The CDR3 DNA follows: TGTGCCAGCAGCTTAGGTAGCGGGGGCCCCACAGATACGCAGTATTTT. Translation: CASSLGSGGPTDTQYF.

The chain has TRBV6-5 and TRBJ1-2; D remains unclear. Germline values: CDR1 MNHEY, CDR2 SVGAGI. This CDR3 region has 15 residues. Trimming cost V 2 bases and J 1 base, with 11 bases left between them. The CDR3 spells CASSYVAGLNYGYTF. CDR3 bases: TGTGCCAGCAGTTACGTCGCAGGACTTAACTATGGCTACACCTTC.

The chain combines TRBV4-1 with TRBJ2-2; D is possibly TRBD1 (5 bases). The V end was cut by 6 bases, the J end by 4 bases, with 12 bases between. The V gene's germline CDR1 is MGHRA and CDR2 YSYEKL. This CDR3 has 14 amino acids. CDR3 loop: CASRGVTGTGELFF. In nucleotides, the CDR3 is TGCGCCAGCAGAGGGGTAACAGGCACCGGGGAGCTGTTTTTT.

CDR3 residues: CASSPDSGTSNEQFF. The CDR3 coding sequence is TGCGCCAGCAGCCCCGACTCCGGGACTAGCAATGAGCAGTTCTTC. The genes are TRBV4-1 and TRBJ2-1; 8 nucleotides match TRBD2. J lost 6 bases, V lost 4 bases, and 8 bases had no gene match. Germline values: CDR1 MGHRA, CDR2 YSYEKL. This CDR3 has 15 residues.

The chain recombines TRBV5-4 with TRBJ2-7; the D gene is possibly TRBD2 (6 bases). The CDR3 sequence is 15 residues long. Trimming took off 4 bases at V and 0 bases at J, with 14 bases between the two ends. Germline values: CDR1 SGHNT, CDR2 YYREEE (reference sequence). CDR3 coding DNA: TGTGCCAGCAGCCCGGCGGCGGGGCGCTCCTACGAGCAGTACTTC. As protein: CASSPAAGRSYEQYF. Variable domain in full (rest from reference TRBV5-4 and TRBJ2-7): ETGVTQSPTHLIKTRGQQVTLRCSSQSGHNTVSWYQQALGQGPQFIFQYYREEENGRGNFPPRFSGLQFPNYSSELNVNALELDDSALYLCASSPAAGRSYEQYFGPGTRLTVT.

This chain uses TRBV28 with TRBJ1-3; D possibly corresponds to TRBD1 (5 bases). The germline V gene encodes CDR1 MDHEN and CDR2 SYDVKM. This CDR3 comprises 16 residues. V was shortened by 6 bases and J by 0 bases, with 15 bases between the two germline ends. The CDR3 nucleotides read TGTGCCAGCAGCACCTATGGAGGGGTCTCTGGAAACACCATATATTTT. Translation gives CASSTYGGVSGNTIYF.

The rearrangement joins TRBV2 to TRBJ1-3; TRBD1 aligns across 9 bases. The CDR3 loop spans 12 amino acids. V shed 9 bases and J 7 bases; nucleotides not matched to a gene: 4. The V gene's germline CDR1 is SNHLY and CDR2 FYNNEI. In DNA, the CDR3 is TGTGCCAGTTGGGACAGGGACAACACCATATATTTT. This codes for CASWDRDNTIYF.

This CDR3 is CASSFASSYEQYF. CDR3 sequence (DNA): TGTGCCAGCAGCTTTGCCAGTTCTTACGAGCAGTACTTC. V gene TRBV5-6 combines with J gene TRBJ2-7; D remains unclear. V was trimmed by 2 bases and J by 4 bases, leaving 10 bases between them. Germline V gene sequence: CDR1 SGHDT, CDR2 YYEEEE. The CDR3 covers 13 residues.

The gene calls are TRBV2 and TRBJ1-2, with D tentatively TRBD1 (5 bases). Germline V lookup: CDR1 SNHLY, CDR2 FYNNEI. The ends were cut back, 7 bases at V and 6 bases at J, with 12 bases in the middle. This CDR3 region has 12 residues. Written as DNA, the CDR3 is TGTGCCAGCACGTGGGGGTCGGATGGCTACACCTTC. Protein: CASTWGSDGYTF.

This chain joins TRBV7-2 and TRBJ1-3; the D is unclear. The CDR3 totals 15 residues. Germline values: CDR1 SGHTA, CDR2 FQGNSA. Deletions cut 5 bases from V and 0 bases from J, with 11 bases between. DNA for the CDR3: TGTGCCAGCAGCCCCTATCTCAGCTCTGGAAACACCATATATTTT. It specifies CASSPYLSSGNTIYF. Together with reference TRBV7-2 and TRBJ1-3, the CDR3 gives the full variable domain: GAGVSQSPSNKVTEKGKDVELRCDPISGHTALYWYRQSLGQGLEFLIYFQGNSAPDKSGLPSDRFSAERTGGSVSTLTIQRTQQEDSAVYLCASSPYLSSGNTIYFGEGSWLTVV.

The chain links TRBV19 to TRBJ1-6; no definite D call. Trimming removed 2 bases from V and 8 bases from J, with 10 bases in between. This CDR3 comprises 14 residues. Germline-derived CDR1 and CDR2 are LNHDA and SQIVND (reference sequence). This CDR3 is CASSIIEGYSPLHF. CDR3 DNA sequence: TGTGCCAGTAGTATAATTGAAGGCTATTCACCCCTCCACTTT.

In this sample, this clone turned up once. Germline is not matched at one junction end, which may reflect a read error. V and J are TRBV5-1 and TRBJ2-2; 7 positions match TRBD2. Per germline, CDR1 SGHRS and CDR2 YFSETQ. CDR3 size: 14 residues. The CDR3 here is CASSYTLAYGELFF. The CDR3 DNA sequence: TGTGCCAGCAGCTATACACTAGCGTACGGGGAGCTGTTTTTT.

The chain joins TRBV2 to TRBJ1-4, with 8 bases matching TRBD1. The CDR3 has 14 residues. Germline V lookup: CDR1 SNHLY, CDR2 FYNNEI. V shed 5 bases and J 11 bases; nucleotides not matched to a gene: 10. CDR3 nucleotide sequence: TGTGCCAGCAGTTGGGGGACAGGAGGCGGGAAACTGTTTTTT. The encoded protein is CASSWGTGGGKLFF.

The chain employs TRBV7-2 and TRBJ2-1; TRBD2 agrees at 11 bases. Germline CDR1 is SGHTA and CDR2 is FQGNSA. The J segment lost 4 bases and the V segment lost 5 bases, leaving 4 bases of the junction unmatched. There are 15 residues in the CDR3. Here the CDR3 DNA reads TGTGCCAGCAGCAATAGCGGGGGGGCTTACAATGAGCAGTTCTTC. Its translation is CASSNSGGAYNEQFF.